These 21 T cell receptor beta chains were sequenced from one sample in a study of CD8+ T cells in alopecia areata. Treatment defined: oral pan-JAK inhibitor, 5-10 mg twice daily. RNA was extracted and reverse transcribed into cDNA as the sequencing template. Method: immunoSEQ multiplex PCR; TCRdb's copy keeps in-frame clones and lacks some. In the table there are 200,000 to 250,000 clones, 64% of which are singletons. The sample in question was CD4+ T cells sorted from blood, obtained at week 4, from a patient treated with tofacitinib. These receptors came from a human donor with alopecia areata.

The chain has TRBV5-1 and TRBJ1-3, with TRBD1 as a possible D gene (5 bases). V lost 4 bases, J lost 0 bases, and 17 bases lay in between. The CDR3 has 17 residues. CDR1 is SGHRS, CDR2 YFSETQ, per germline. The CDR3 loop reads CASSDGDRAFSGNTIYF. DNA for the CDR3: TGCGCCAGCAGCGATGGGGACCGCGCTTTCTCTGGAAACACCATATATTTT. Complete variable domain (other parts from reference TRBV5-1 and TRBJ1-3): KAGVTQTPRYLIKTRGQQVTLSCSPISGHRSVSWYQQTPGQGLQFLFEYFSETQRNKGNFPGRFSGRQFSNSRSEMNVSTLELGDSALYLCASSDGDRAFSGNTIYFGEGSWLTVV.

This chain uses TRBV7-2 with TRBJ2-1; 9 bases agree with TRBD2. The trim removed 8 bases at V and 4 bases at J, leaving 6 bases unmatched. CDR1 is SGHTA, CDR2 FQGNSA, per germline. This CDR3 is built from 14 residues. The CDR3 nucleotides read TGTGCCAGCGCGAAGCGGGGGGTTTACAATGAGCAGTTCTTC. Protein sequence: CASAKRGVYNEQFF.

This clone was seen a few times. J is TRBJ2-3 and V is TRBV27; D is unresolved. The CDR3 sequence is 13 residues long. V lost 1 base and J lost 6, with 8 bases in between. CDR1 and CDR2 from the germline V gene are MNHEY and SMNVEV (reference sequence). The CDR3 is CASSLFGSDTQYF. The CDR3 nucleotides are TGTGCCAGCAGTTTATTTGGTTCCGATACGCAGTATTTT.

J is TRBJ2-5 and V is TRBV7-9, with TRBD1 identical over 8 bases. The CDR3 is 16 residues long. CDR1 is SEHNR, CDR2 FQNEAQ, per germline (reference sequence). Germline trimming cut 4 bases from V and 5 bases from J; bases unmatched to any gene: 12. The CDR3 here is CASSSGQGRLKETQYF. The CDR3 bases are TGTGCCAGCAGCTCCGGACAGGGAAGACTGAAGGAGACCCAGTACTTC.

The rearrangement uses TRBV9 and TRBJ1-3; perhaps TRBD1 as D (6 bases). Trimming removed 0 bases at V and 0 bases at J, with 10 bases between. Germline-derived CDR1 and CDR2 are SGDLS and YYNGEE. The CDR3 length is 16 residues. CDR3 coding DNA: TGTGCCAGCAGCGTAGACGGGGGGCACTCTGGAAACACCATATATTTT. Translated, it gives CASSVDGGHSGNTIYF.

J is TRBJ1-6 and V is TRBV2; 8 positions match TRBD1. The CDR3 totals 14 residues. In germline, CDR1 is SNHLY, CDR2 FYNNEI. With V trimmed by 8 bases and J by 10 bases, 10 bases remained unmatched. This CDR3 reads CASASLDRESPLHF. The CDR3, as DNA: TGTGCCAGCGCGAGCCTGGACAGGGAATCACCCCTCCACTTT.

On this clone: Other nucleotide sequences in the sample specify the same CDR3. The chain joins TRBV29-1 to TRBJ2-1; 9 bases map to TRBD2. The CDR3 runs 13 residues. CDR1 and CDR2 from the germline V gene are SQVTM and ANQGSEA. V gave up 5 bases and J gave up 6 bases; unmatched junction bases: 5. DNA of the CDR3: TGCAGCGTTAGGAGCGGGGGGATCAATGAGCAGTTCTTC. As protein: CSVRSGGINEQFF.

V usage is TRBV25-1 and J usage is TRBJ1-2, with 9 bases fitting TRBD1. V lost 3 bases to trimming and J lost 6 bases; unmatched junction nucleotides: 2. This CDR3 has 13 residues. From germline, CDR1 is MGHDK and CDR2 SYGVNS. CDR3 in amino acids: CASSDGTGHGYTF. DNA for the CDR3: TGTGCCAGCAGTGATGGGACAGGGCATGGCTACACCTTC.

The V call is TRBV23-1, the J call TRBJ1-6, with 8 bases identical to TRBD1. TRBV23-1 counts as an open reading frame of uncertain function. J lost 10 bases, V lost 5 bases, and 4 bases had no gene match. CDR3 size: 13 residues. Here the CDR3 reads CASSRTGNSPLHF. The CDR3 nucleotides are TGCGCCAGCAGTAGGACAGGGAACTCACCCCTCCACTTT.

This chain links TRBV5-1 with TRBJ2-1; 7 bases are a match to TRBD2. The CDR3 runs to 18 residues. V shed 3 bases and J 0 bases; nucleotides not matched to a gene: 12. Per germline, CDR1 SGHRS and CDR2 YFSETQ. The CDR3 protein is CASSSRGGGPNSYNEQFF. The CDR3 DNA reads TGCGCCAGCAGCTCGCGGGGCGGGGGTCCTAACTCCTACAATGAGCAGTTCTTC.

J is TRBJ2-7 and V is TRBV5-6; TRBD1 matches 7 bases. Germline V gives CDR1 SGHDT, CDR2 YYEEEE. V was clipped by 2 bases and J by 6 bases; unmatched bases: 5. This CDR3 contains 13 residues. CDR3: CASSFDRAGEQYF. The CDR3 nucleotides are TGTGCCAGCAGCTTTGACAGGGCGGGCGAGCAGTACTTC.

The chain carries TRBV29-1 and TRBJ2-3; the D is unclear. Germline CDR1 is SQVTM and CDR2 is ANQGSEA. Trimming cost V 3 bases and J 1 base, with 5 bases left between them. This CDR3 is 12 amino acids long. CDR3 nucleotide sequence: TGCAGCGTTGATATACGCACAGATACGCAGTATTTT. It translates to CSVDIRTDTQYF.

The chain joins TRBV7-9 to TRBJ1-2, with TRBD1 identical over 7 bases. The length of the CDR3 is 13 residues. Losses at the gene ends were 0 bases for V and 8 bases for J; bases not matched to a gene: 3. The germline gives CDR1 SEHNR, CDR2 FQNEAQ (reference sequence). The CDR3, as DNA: TGTGCCAGCAGCTTAGCAGGGGGCAAAGGCTACACCTTC. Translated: CASSLAGGKGYTF.

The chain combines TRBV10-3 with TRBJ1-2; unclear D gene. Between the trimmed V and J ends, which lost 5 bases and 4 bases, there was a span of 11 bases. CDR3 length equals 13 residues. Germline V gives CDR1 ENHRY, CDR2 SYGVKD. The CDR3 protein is CAISTQKSYGYTF. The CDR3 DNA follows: TGTGCCATCAGTACTCAGAAATCCTATGGCTACACCTTC.

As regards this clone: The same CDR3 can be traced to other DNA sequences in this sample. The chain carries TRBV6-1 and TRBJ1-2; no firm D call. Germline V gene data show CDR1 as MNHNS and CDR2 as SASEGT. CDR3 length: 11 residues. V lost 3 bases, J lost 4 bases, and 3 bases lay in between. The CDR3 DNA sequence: TGTGCCAGCAGTGAGGGCTATGGCTACACCTTC. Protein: CASSEGYGYTF.

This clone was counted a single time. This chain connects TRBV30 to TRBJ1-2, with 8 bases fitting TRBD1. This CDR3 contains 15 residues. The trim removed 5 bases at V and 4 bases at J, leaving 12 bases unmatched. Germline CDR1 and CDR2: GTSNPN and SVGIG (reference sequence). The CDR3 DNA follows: TGTGCCTGGGCAAAAACCGACAGGGGCGGCTATGGCTACACCTTC. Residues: CAWAKTDRGGYGYTF.

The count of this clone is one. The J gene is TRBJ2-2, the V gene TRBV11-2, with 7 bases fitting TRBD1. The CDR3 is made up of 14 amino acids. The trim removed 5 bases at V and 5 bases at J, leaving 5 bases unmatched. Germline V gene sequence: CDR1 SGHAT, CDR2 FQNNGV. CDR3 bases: TGTGCCAGCAGCATACTACAGGGGACCGGGGAGCTGTTTTTT. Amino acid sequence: CASSILQGTGELFF.

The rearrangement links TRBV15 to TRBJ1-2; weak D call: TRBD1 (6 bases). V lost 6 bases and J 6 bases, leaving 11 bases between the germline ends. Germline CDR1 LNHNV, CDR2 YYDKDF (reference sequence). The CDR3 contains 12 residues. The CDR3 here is CATSRQDHGYTF. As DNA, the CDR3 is TGTGCCACCAGTAGACAGGACCATGGCTACACCTTC.

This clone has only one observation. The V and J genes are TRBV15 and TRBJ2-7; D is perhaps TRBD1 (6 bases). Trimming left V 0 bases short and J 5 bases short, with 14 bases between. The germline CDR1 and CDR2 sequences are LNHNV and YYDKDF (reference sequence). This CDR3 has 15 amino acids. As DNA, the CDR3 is TGTGCCACCAGCAGAGATCGTCGAACAGGGAACGAGCAGTACTTC. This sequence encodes CATSRDRRTGNEQYF.

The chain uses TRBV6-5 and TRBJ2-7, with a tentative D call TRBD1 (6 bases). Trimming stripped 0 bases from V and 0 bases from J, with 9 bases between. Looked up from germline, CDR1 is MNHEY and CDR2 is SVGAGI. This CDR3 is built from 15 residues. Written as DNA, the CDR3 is TGTGCCAGCAGTTACTCACTGGACAGCTCCTACGAGCAGTACTTC. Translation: CASSYSLDSSYEQYF.

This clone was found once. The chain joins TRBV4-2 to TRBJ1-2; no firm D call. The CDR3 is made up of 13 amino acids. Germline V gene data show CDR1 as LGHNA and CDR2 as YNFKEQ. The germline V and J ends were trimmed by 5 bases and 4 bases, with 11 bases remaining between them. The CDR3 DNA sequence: TGTGCCAGCAGCGAGGGCGGGCTCTATGGCTACACCTTC. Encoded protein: CASSEGGLYGYTF.